The 20 T cell receptor beta chains below all came from one sample that was sequenced in a study of cytomegalovirus exposure and HLA in healthy donors. PCR was performed using 60 Vbeta and 13 Jbeta primers. Sequencing was performed with immunoSEQ multiplex PCR; in TCRdb, only in-frame clones are kept and a portion is missing. The sample consists of 150,000 or so clones, 60% to 80% of them appearing once. The sample consisted of PBMCs. These receptors were obtained from a man aged 50 to 60 in good health and CMV-seropositive.

This clone came up once. CDR3 nucleotide sequence: TGTGCCAGCAGAGACAGGACCTTTAATGAAAAACTGTTTTTT. It codes for CASRDRTFNEKLFF. The genes are TRBV6-1 and TRBJ1-4, with D tentatively TRBD1 (6 bases). The V gene's germline CDR1 is MNHNS and CDR2 SASEGT. V lost 6 bases and J lost 4, with 12 bases in between. The CDR3 length is 14 residues.

The chain is built from TRBV25-1 and TRBJ2-7; D is unresolved. The germline CDR1 and CDR2 sequences are MGHDK and SYGVNS. This CDR3 contains 14 residues. The V and J ends lost 2 bases and 2 bases respectively, with 10 bases between them. The CDR3 coding sequence is TGTGCCAGCAGTGAACAAGCTTTTCCCTACGAGCAGTACTTC. Protein sequence: CASSEQAFPYEQYF.

The rearrangement links TRBV27 to TRBJ2-7; 7 bases match TRBD1. This CDR3 spans 16 amino acids. CDR1 MNHEY and CDR2 SMNVEV come from the germline V gene (reference sequence). V was pared by 6 bases and J by 6 bases, with 17 bases of the junction left unmatched. CDR3 DNA sequence: TGTGCCAGCAGGCACCGAGGGACAGAATTTTACGGCGAGCAGTACTTC. It specifies CASRHRGTEFYGEQYF.

This clone was detected a few times. The V and J genes are TRBV4-3 and TRBJ1-4; weak D call: TRBD1 (5 bases). The CDR3 loop spans 15 amino acids. Germline V gene sequence: CDR1 LGHNA, CDR2 YSLEER. V was cut by 4 bases and J by 4 bases, with 13 bases left in between. The CDR3 protein is CASSRGPGVNEKLFF. The CDR3 DNA follows: TGCGCCAGCAGCCGCGGCCCGGGGGTTAATGAAAAACTGTTTTTT.

CDR3 residues: CASTSGTGAYEQYF. Written as DNA, the CDR3 is TGTGCCAGCACTTCGGGGACAGGGGCCTACGAGCAGTACTTC. This chain uses TRBV7-9 with TRBJ2-7; 10 bases line up with TRBD1. Trimming at V came to 7 bases and at J to 2 bases, leaving 5 bases not matched to a gene. The CDR3 has 14 amino acids. Per germline, CDR1 SEHNR and CDR2 FQNEAQ (reference sequence).

This clone was found once. The rearrangement uses TRBV2 and TRBJ2-1, with D possibly being TRBD1 (6 bases). The CDR3 consists of 16 residues. V was trimmed by 4 bases and J by 5 bases, leaving 18 bases between them. Germline assignment: CDR1 SNHLY and CDR2 FYNNEI. The CDR3 region has the DNA TGTGCCAGCAGTGCTCCGACAGGTACCCAGGACAATGAGCAGTTCTTC. It translates to CASSAPTGTQDNEQFF.

J is TRBJ2-7 and V is TRBV15, with a tentative D call TRBD2 (6 bases). CDR1 and CDR2 from the germline V gene are LNHNV and YYDKDF (reference sequence). This CDR3 has 14 residues. With 1 base removed from V and 3 bases from J, the gap between germline ends came to 10 bases. The CDR3 sequence is CATSRGRRGYEQYF. CDR3 in DNA: TGTGCCACCAGCAGAGGTAGGCGGGGCTACGAGCAGTACTTC.

This clone has a handful of counts. The same CDR3 arises from other DNA sequences in this sample as well. The J gene is TRBJ1-1, the V gene TRBV27; D unclear. This CDR3 is 13 amino acids long. Germline V gene data show CDR1 as MNHEY and CDR2 as SMNVEV (reference sequence). V was clipped by 2 bases and J by 1 base, with 5 bases between them. CDR3 sequence reads: CASSLNRNTEAFF. The DNA for the CDR3 is TGTGCCAGCAGTTTAAACAGGAACACTGAAGCTTTCTTT.

This clone was recorded only once. The J gene is TRBJ1-2, the V gene TRBV5-1; 8 bases match TRBD1. J lost 8 bases, V lost 1 base, and 16 bases had no gene match. The length of the CDR3 is 17 residues. Per germline, CDR1 SGHRS and CDR2 YFSETQ. The CDR3 nucleotides read TGCGCCAGCAGCTTGCGTCCTCCAAACCAGGGGGCTCAAGGCTACACCTTC. Its protein product is CASSLRPPNQGAQGYTF. Using reference TRBV5-1 and TRBJ1-2 for the parts outside the CDR3, the full variable domain is KAGVTQTPRYLIKTRGQQVTLSCSPISGHRSVSWYQQTPGQGLQFLFEYFSETQRNKGNFPGRFSGRQFSNSRSEMNVSTLELGDSALYLCASSLRPPNQGAQGYTFGSGTRLTVV.

The chain carries TRBV6-6 and TRBJ2-7, with 8 bases lining up with TRBD2. This CDR3 contains 14 residues. J gave up 2 bases and V 3 bases, and 3 bases lay outside the gene matches. CDR1 and CDR2 (germline): MNHNY, SVGAGI (reference sequence). CDR3 coding DNA: TGTGCCAGCAGTTATACTAGCGGAGCCTACGAGCAGTACTTC. Translated: CASSYTSGAYEQYF.

Only one count was recorded for this clone. This chain uses TRBV10-3 with TRBJ2-1; 12 positions match TRBD2. Losses at the gene ends were 6 bases for V and 7 bases for J; bases not matched to a gene: 13. Germline-derived CDR1 and CDR2 are ENHRY and SYGVKD. CDR3 size: 17 residues. The CDR3 DNA reads TGTGCCATCAGCCTGAGGACTAGCGGGGAGGCAGGAAATGAGCAGTTCTTC. It codes for CAISLRTSGEAGNEQFF.

The rearrangement joins TRBV5-5 to TRBJ2-3; 8 bases are a match to TRBD2. CDR3 length: 14 amino acids. CDR1 and CDR2 (germline): SGHKS, YYEKEE (reference sequence). J was trimmed by 5 bases and V by 4 bases; bases with no gene match: 6. The DNA for the CDR3 is TGTGCCAGCAGCCCTGGGACTAGGGGAGATACGCAGTATTTT. Residues: CASSPGTRGDTQYF.

The V and J genes are TRBV5-1 and TRBJ1-1; D remains ambiguous. The CDR3 runs to 13 residues. V lost 10 bases to trimming and J lost 1 base, with 14 bases between them. CDR1 SGHRS and CDR2 YFSETQ come from the germline V gene. The CDR3 nucleotides read TGCGCCTCCGGCCGGGAATGGAACACTGAAGCTTTCTTT. Translation gives CASGREWNTEAFF.

DNA for the CDR3: TGTGCCAGCAGCTCCCGAAGCGGAACGACGGATACGCAGTATTTT. It translates to CASSSRSGTTDTQYF. The chain employs TRBV11-3 and TRBJ2-3; D perhaps matches TRBD2 (5 bases). Germline-derived CDR1 and CDR2 are SGHNT and YENEEA. Deletions cut 4 bases from V and 6 bases from J, with 17 bases between. The CDR3 runs to 15 residues.

The V and J genes are TRBV7-2 and TRBJ1-1, with D unclear. The germline V and J ends were trimmed by 6 bases and 2 bases, with 13 bases remaining between them. Germline lookup yields CDR1 SGHTA and CDR2 FQGNSA. The CDR3 length is 14 residues. The CDR3 loop is CASSFRGRNTEAFF. In DNA form, the CDR3 reads TGTGCCAGCAGTTTTAGAGGGAGAAACACTGAAGCTTTCTTT.

The chain employs TRBV5-6 and TRBJ1-1; a weak D match, TRBD1 (6 bases). Trimming shortened V by 1 base and J by 1 base, and 11 bases separated the two germline ends. This CDR3 region has 15 residues. Germline-derived CDR1 and CDR2 are SGHDT and YYEEEE. DNA for the CDR3: TGTGCCAGCAGCTTGAGAAGGGGGACGAACACTGAAGCTTTCTTT. Protein sequence: CASSLRRGTNTEAFF. Looking up the rest from reference TRBV5-6 and TRBJ1-1 gives the full variable domain: DAGVTQSPTHLIKTRGQQVTLRCSPKSGHDTVSWYQQALGQGPQFIFQYYEEEERQRGNFPDRFSGHQFPNYSSELNVNALLLGDSALYLCASSLRRGTNTEAFFGQGTRLTVV.

The chain uses TRBV9 and TRBJ1-5; 7 bases are a match to TRBD1. Germline assignment: CDR1 SGDLS and CDR2 YYNGEE. The V gene end was trimmed by 3 bases and the J gene end by 5 bases; junction bases not matched to a gene: 5. This CDR3 has 14 amino acids. The CDR3 protein is CASSEGTVHQPQHF. CDR3 DNA sequence: TGTGCCAGCAGCGAGGGGACAGTTCATCAGCCCCAGCATTTT.

This rearrangement joins TRBV4-1 to TRBJ2-7, with 7 bases fitting TRBD1. The CDR3 consists of 15 residues. Losses at the gene ends were 3 bases for V and 4 bases for J; bases not matched to a gene: 9. Germline values: CDR1 MGHRA, CDR2 YSYEKL. This CDR3 reads CASSHPAGGVYEQYF. CDR3 coding DNA: TGCGCCAGCAGCCACCCGGCAGGGGGAGTTTACGAGCAGTACTTC.

The J gene is TRBJ1-1, the V gene TRBV5-1, with D unclear. V lost 0 bases and J lost 2, with 8 bases in between. Germline V gene data show CDR1 as SGHRS and CDR2 as YFSETQ. The CDR3 contains 14 residues. The chain's CDR3 is CASSLARLNTEAFF. The DNA of the CDR3 is TGCGCCAGCAGCTTGGCGAGGCTTAACACTGAAGCTTTCTTT. The whole variable domain, remainder taken from reference TRBV5-1 and TRBJ1-1, is KAGVTQTPRYLIKTRGQQVTLSCSPISGHRSVSWYQQTPGQGLQFLFEYFSETQRNKGNFPGRFSGRQFSNSRSEMNVSTLELGDSALYLCASSLARLNTEAFFGQGTRLTVV.

The chain combines TRBV13 with TRBJ1-2; 10 bases are shared with TRBD1. Looked up from germline, CDR1 is PRHDT and CDR2 is FYEKMQ (reference sequence). This CDR3 is built from 13 residues. V was clipped by 8 bases and J by 4 bases; unmatched bases: 4. As DNA, the CDR3 is TGTGCCAGCGGGGACAGGGGTCCCTATGGCTACACCTTC. Encoded protein: CASGDRGPYGYTF.